This T cell receptor (beta chain) appears in the sequencing data of a study of T cell responses to AZD1222 COVID-19 vaccine. Findings and caveats of the study: Unmutated regions of variants are reportedly targeted by nearly half of spike-specific TCRs. The breadth and depth of Spike-specific TCRs increased once two AZD1222 doses had been given.

The germline CDR1 and CDR2 sequences are SGHNT and YYREEE (reference sequence). The CDR3 totals 15 residues. The ends were cut back, 4 bases at V and 0 bases at J, with 8 bases in the middle. The repertoire was sequenced with immunoSEQ multiplex PCR; TCRdb's copy has only in-frame clones and lacks some. The sample includes roughly 120,000 clones, approximately 85% of them seen just once. Note on this clone: Its target is unknown.

This material consisted of peripheral blood, taken on day 0 of AZD1222 vaccination. The V call is TRBV5-4, the J call TRBJ2-6, with D unclear. The receptor was isolated from an adult in good health. CDR3 region: CASSPGSSGANVLTF. DNA for the CDR3: TGTGCCAGCAGCCCTGGGTCCTCTGGGGCCAACGTCCTGACTTTC.